This T cell receptor (beta chain) was identified in a study of blood T cell repertoires in COVID-19. The germline CDR1 and CDR2 sequences are MDHEN and SYDVKM. Losses at the gene ends were 1 base for V and 5 bases for J; bases not matched to a gene: 9. This CDR3 comprises 16 residues. Generated by immunoSEQ multiplex PCR, the TCRdb table keeps only in-frame clones and is missing some. The top ten clones hold about 6.9% of a sample with 100,000 to 150,000 clones, approximately 83% of them seen once. This TCR was sampled from a man older than 75 with active or convalescent COVID-19. V gene TRBV28 combines with J gene TRBJ2-3; 7 bases line up with TRBD2. Material for sequencing was peripheral blood. CDR3: CASSLSFGAGIDTQYF. Here the CDR3 DNA reads TGTGCCAGCAGTTTATCGTTTGGAGCGGGGATAGATACGCAGTATTTT. Supplemented by reference TRBV28 and TRBJ2-3, the full variable domain reads DVKVTQSSRYLVKRTGEKVFLECVQDMDHENMFWYRQDPGLGLRLIYFSYDVKMKEKGDIPEGYSVSREKKERFSLILESASTNQTSMYLCASSLSFGAGIDTQYFGPGTRLTVL.